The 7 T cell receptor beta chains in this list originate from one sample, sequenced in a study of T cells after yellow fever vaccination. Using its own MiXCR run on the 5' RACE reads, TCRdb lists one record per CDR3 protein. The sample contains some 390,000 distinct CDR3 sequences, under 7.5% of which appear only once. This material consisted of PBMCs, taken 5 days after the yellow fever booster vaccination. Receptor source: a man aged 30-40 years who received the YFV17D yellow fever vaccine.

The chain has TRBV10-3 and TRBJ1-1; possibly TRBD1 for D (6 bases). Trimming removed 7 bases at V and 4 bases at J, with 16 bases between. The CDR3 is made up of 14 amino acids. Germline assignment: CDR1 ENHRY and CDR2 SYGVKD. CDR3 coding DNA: TGTGCCATCATATCAGGGACACCTGGCACTGAAGCTTTCTTT. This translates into CAIISGTPGTEAFF.

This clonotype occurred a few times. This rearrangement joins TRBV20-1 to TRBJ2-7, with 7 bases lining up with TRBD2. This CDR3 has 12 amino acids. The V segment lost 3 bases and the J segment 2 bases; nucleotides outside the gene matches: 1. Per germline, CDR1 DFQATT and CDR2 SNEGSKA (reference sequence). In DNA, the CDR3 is TGCAGTGCTAGCGGGAGGCCCTACGAGCAGTACTTC. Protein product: CSASGRPYEQYF.

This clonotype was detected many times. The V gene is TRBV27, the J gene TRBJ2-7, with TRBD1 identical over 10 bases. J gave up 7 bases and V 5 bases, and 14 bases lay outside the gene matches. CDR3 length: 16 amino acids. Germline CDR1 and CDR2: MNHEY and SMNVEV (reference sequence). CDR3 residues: CASSPLSSGTGVEQYF. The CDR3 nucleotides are TGTGCCAGCAGTCCCCTCTCCTCCGGGACAGGGGTTGAGCAGTACTTC.

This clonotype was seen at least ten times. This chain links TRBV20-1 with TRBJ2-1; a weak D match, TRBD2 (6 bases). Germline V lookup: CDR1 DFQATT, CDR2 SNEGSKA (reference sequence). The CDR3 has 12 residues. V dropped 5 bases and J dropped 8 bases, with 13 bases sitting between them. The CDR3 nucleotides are TGCAGTGCTGCGTGGGGGGTAGATGAGCAGTTCTTC. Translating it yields CSAAWGVDEQFF.

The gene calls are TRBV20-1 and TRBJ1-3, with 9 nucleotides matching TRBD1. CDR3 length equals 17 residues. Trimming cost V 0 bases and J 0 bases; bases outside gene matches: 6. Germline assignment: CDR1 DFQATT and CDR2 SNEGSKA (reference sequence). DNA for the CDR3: TGCAGTGCTAGAGAATCGGGACAGGGAAACTCTGGAAACACCATATATTTT. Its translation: CSARESGQGNSGNTIYF.

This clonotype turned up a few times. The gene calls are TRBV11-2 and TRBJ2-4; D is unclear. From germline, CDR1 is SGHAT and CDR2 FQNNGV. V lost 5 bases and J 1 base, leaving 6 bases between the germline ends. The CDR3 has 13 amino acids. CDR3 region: CASSDAAKNIQYF. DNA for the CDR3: TGTGCCAGCAGCGACGCGGCCAAAAACATTCAGTACTTC. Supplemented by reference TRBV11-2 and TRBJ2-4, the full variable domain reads EAGVAQSPRYKIIEKRQSVAFWCNPISGHATLYWYQQILGQGPKLLIQFQNNGVVDDSQLPKDRFSAERLKGVDSTLKIQPAKLEDSAVYLCASSDAAKNIQYFGAGTRLSVL.

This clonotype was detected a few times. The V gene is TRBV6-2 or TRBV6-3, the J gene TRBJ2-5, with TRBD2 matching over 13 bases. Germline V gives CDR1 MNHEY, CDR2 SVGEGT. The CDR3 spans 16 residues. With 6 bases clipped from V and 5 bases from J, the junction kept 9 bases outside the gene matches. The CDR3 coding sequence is TGTGCCAGCAGACCATCAGGGACTAGCGGGGTGGAGACCCAGTACTTC. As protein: CASRPSGTSGVETQYF.